Sequencing of this T cell receptor (beta chain) was carried out in a study of CD8 T cells in ankylosing spondylitis. This clonotype was observed at least ten times. Its antigen is undetermined. Study observations and caveats: Reportedly, significant enrichment of disease-linked clones occurred in matched ankylosing spondylitis synovial fluid. Relatively scarce in peripheral blood, disease-linked clones were CD8+. A TCR beta motif made of 7 to 9 highly homologous variants seemed typical of ankylosing spondylitis blood.

Trimming at V came to 0 bases and at J to 6 bases, leaving 1 base not matched to a gene. The germline V gene has CDR1 MGHRA and CDR2 YSYEKL. The CDR3 spans 16 residues. Scientists made TCR beta libraries using quantitative 5'-RACE with molecular barcodes. Via MiXCR, TCRdb re-called the 5' RACE reads, giving one row per CDR3 protein. The sample contains roughly 300,000 distinct CDR3 sequences, under 8.5% of which appear only once. This receptor was identified in a male donor with ankylosing spondylitis. The chain couples TRBV4-1 to TRBJ2-1, with 14 bases fitting TRBD2. Sequences were obtained from blood, either unsorted or a sorted T cell fraction (not recorded which). The CDR3 region is CASSQEGTSGSNEQFF. Written as DNA, the CDR3 is TGCGCCAGCAGCCAAGAAGGGACTAGCGGGAGCAATGAGCAGTTCTTC.